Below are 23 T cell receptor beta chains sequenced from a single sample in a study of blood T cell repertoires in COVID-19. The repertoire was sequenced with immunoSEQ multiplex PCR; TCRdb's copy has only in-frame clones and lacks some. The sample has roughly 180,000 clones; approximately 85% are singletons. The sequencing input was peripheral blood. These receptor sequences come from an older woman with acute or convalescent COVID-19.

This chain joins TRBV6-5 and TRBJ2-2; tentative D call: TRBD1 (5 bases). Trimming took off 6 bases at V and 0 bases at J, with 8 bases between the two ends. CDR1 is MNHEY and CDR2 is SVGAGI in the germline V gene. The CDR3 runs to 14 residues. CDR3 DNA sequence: TGTGCCAGCAGGGACATCGCGAACACCGGGGAGCTGTTTTTT. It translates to CASRDIANTGELFF.

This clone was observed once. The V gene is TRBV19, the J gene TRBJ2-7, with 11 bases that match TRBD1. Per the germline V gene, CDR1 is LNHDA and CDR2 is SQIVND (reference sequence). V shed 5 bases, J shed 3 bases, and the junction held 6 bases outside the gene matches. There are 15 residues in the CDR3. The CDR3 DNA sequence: TGTGCCAGTAGTGTTTCCGGGACAGGGGGCTACGAGCAGTACTTC. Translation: CASSVSGTGGYEQYF. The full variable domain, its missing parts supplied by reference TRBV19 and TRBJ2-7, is DGGITQSPKYLFRKEGQNVTLSCEQNLNHDAMYWYRQDPGQGLRLIYYSQIVNDFQKGDIAEGYSVSREKKESFPLTVTSAQKNPTAFYLCASSVSGTGGYEQYFGPGTRLTVT.

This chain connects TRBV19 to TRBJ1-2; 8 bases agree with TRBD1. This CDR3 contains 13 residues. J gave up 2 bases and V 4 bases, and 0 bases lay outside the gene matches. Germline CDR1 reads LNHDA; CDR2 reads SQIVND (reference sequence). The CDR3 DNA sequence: TGTGCCAGTAGTACAGGGGGCAACTATGGCTACACCTTC. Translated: CASSTGGNYGYTF. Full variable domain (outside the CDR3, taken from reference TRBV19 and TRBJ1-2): DGGITQSPKYLFRKEGQNVTLSCEQNLNHDAMYWYRQDPGQGLRLIYYSQIVNDFQKGDIAEGYSVSREKKESFPLTVTSAQKNPTAFYLCASSTGGNYGYTFGSGTRLTVV.

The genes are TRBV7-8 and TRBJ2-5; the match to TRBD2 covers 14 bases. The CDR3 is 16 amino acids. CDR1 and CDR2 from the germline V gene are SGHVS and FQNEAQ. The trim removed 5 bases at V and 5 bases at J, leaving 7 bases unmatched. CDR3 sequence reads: CASSRGLAGAGETQYF. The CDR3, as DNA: TGTGCCAGCAGCAGGGGACTAGCGGGAGCTGGGGAGACCCAGTACTTC.

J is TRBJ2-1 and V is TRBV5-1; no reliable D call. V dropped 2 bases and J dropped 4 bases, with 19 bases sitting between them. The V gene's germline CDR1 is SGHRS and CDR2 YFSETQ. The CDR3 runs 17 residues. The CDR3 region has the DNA TGCGCCAGCAGCTTCCACTCTAGAGGTCCCCAATACAATGAGCAGTTCTTC. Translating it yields CASSFHSRGPQYNEQFF.

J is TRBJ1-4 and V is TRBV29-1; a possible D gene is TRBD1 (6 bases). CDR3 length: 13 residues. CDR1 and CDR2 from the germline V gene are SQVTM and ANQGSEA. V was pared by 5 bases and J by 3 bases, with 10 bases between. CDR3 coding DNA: TGCAGCGTTTCATGGGGGCCTAATGAAAAACTGTTTTTT. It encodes CSVSWGPNEKLFF. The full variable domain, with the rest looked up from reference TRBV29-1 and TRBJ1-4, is SAVISQKPSRDICQRGTSLTIQCQVDSQVTMMFWYRQQPGQSLTLIATANQGSEATYESGFVIDKFPISRPNLTFSTLTVSNMSPEDSSIYLCSVSWGPNEKLFFGSGTQLSVL.

CDR3 protein: CASSLMGGNTGELFF. CDR3 DNA: TGCGCCAGCAGCTTGATGGGGGGGAACACCGGGGAGCTGTTTTTT. The genes are TRBV5-1 and TRBJ2-2, with D possibly matching TRBD2 (6 bases). V shed 1 base and J shed 1 base, with 8 bases lying between them. The length of the CDR3 is 15 residues. Germline V gene lookup returns CDR1 SGHRS and CDR2 YFSETQ.

The CDR3: CASSSHAGVNNEQFF. CDR3 DNA sequence: TGTGCCAGCAGCTCCCACGCGGGAGTGAACAATGAGCAGTTCTTC. The chain recombines TRBV7-3 with TRBJ2-1, with TRBD2 identical over 7 bases. Trimming cost V 4 bases and J 5 bases; bases outside gene matches: 8. Germline V CDR1 and CDR2: SGHTA, FQGTGA. CDR3 length: 15 amino acids.

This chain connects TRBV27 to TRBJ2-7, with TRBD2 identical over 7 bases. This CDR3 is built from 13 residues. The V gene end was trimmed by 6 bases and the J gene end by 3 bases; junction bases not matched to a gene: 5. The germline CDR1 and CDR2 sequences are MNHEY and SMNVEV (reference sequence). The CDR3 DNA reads TGTGCCAGCAGCGGGGAGGGTTACTACGAGCAGTACTTC. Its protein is CASSGEGYYEQYF.

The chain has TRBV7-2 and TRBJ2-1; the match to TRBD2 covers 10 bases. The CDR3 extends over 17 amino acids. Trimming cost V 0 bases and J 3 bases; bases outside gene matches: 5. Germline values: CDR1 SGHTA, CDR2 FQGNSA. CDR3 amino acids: CASSLALTSGNYNEQFF. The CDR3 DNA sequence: TGTGCCAGCAGCTTAGCGCTAACTAGCGGGAACTACAATGAGCAGTTCTTC.

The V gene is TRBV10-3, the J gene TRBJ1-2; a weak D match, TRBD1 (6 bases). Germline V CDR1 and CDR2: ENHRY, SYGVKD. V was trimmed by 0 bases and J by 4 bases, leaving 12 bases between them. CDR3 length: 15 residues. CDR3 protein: CAISESLGQLYGYTF. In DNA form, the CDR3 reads TGTGCCATCAGTGAGTCTCTTGGACAGCTCTATGGCTACACCTTC.

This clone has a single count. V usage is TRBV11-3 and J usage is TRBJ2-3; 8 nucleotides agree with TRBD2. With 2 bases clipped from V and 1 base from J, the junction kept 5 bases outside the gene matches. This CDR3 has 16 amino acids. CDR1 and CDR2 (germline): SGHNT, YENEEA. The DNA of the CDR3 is TGTGCCAGCAGCTTAATTGCGGGAGGAGGCACAGATACGCAGTATTTT. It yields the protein CASSLIAGGGTDTQYF.

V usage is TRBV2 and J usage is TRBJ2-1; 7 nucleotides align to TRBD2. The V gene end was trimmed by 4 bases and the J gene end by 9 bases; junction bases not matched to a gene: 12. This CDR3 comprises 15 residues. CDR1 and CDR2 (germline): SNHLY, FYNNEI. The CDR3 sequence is CASSARGAGVTEQFF. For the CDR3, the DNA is TGTGCCAGCAGTGCCCGTGGGGCGGGAGTAACTGAGCAGTTCTTC.

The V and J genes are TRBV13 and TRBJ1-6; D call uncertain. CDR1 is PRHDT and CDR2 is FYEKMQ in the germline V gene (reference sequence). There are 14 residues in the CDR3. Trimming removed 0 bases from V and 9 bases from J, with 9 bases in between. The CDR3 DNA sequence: TGTGCCAGCAGCTTAGGGACCGCAGGTTCACCCCTCCACTTT. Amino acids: CASSLGTAGSPLHF.

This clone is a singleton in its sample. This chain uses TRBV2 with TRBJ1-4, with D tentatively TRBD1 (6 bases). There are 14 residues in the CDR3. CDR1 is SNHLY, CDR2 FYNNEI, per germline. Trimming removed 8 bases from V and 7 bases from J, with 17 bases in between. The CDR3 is CASLEGGLSEKLFF. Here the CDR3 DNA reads TGTGCCAGCTTAGAGGGGGGGCTAAGTGAAAAACTGTTTTTT.

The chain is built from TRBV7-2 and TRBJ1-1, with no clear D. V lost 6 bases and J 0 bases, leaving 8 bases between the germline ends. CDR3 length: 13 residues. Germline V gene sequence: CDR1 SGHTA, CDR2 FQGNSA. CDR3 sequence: CASRTMLNTEAFF. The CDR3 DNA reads TGTGCCAGCAGAACTATGCTGAACACTGAAGCTTTCTTT.

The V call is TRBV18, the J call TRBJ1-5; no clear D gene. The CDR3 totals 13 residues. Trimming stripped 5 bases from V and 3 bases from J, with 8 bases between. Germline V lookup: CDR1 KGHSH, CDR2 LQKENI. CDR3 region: CASSFTDNQPQHF. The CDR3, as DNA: TGTGCCAGCTCATTTACTGACAATCAGCCCCAGCATTTT.

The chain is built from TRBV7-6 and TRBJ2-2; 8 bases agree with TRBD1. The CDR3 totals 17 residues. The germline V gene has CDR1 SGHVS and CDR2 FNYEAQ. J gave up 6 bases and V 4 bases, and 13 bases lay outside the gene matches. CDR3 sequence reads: CASSSRGAQGVAGELFF. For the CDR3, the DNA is TGTGCCAGCAGCTCAAGGGGTGCACAGGGGGTGGCCGGGGAGCTGTTTTTT.

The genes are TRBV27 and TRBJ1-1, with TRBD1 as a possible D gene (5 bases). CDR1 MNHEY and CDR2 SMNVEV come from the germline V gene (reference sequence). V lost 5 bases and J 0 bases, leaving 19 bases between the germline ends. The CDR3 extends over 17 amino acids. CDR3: CASSQDRARVMNTEAFF. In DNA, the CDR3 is TGTGCCAGCAGTCAGGATCGGGCCAGGGTTATGAACACTGAAGCTTTCTTT.

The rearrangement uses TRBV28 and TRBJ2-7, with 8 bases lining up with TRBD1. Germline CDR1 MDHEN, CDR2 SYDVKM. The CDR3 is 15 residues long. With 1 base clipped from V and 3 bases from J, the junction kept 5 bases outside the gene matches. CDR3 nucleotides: TGTGCCAGCAGTTTATCCCTCAGGGGGCTCTACGAGCAGTACTTC. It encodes CASSLSLRGLYEQYF.

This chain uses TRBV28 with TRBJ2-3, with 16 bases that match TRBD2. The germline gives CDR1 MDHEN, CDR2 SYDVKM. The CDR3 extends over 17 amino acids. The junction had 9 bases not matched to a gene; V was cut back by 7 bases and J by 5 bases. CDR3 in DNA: TGTGCCAGCACCATGGGACTAGCGGGAGGGCTGGGAGATACGCAGTATTTT. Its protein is CASTMGLAGGLGDTQYF.

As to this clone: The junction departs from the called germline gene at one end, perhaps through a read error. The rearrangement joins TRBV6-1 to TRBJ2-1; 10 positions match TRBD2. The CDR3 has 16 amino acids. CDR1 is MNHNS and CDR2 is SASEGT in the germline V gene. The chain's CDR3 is CASSQAGGPLWHEQFF. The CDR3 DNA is TGTGCCAGCAGTCAAGCGGGAGGGCCCCTATGGCATGAGCAGTTCTTC.

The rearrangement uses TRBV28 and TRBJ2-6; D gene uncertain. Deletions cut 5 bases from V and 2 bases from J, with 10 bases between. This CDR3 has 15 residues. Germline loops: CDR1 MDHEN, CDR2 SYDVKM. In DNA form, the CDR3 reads TGTGCCAGCAGTCCCAGGCTGACTGGGGCCAACGTCCTGACTTTC. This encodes CASSPRLTGANVLTF.